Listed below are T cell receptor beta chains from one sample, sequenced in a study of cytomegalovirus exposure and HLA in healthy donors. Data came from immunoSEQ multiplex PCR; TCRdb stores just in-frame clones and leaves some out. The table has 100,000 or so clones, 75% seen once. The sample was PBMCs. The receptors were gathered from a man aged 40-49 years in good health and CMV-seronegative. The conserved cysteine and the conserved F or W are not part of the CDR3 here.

ASTKTGVAGTYEQY TRBJ2-7 14 TRBV5-4
ASSHGGEETQY TRBJ2-5 11 TRBV4-1
ASSPPYNGGYEKLF TRBJ1-4 14 TRBV7-9
ASSFNPDRNEAF TRBJ1-1 12 TRBV7-2
ASSTQTGLNEQF TRBJ2-1 12 TRBV9
ASSASGTLSGYT TRBJ1-2 12 TRBV28
ASSLSTGKSTQY TRBJ2-3 12 TRBV27
ASSRGTSGYNEQF TRBJ2-1 13 TRBV6-1
ASSLGEVSGGTAVQETQY TRBJ2-5 18 TRBV7-7
ASSLALPGGEAF TRBJ1-1 12 TRBV7-9
ASSLGGLSGNTIY TRBJ1-3 13 TRBV5-7
ASTGGISYNEQF TRBJ2-1 12 TRBV5-4
ASWTGQYEQY TRBJ2-7 10 TRBV28
ASSLKKGGSTEAF TRBJ1-1 13 TRBV5-4
ASSEGRVREQY TRBJ2-7 11 TRBV10-1
ASSQEKQVAYGYT TRBJ1-2 13 TRBV14
ASRTGATNEKLF TRBJ1-4 12 TRBV19
SASVGPEQY TRBJ2-7 9 TRBV20-1
ASSQAPGGSYEQY TRBJ2-7 13 TRBV14
ASSSLRTGKGEQY TRBJ2-7 13 TRBV7-6
ASSRTSGYEQY TRBJ2-7 11 TRBV11-3
ASSQDLRGGHTDTQY TRBJ2-3 15 TRBV4-2
AIPRGGGEKLF TRBJ1-4 11 TRBV27
ASSSDRRTNEKLF TRBJ1-4 13 TRBV6-6
ASSNWGLAGVRYEQY TRBJ2-7 15 TRBV21-1
ASRFRNGGQTTKGPY TRBJ2-7 15 TRBV12-2
ASKGDRGYSPLH TRBJ1-6 12 TRBV19
ASSHSGQINEKLF TRBJ1-4 13 TRBV14
ASSEGQGVEQY TRBJ2-7 11 TRBV5-1
ATRDRGDTGELF TRBJ2-2 12 TRBV19
ASSPQAGGYNEQF TRBJ2-1 13 TRBV7-3
ASPRPGTGGTEAF TRBJ1-1 13 TRBV6-1
ASSIPGTDTYEQY TRBJ2-7 13 TRBV19
ASSGGGTGELF TRBJ2-2 11 TRBV5-4
ASSPKRESSYNEQF TRBJ2-1 14 TRBV7-8
ASSHDRSYGYT TRBJ1-2 11 TRBV7-8
ASSSLGKQY TRBJ2-7 9 TRBV2
ASSLSRQHSGANVLT TRBJ2-6 15 TRBV27
ASSRQRGAPDTQY TRBJ2-3 13 TRBV4-3
ASSYSGGNYEQY TRBJ2-7 12 TRBV6-6
SVGSGGYQPQH TRBJ1-5 11 TRBV29-1
ASSSEPGQGVTGELF TRBJ2-2 15 TRBV11-3
ASSQGQSKNIQY TRBJ2-4 12 TRBV18
ASSRGLAVYEQY TRBJ2-7 12 TRBV6-5
ASSFPRAGANVLT TRBJ2-6 13 TRBV5-1
ASRANRQSEAF TRBJ1-1 11 TRBV2
ASSITYEQY TRBJ2-7 9 TRBV6-1
ASGDGQPRPDGYT TRBJ1-2 13 TRBV6-6
SGLDRGQNYGYT TRBJ1-2 12 TRBV29-1
ASSQVGGYT TRBJ1-2 9 TRBV4-1
ASSRGGGDTGELF TRBJ2-2 13 TRBV6-5
ASSSSGVDYDTIY TRBJ1-3 13 TRBV5-1
ASSVPETGIFYGYT TRBJ1-2 14 TRBV2
ASSLGDTLGSSYEQY TRBJ2-7 15 TRBV5-1